This TCR beta chain was identified during a study of control samples from healthy donors and cancer patients. Per the germline V gene, CDR1 is MNHEY and CDR2 is SVGAGI. There are 13 residues in the CDR3. The ends were cut back, 6 bases at V and 5 bases at J, with 11 bases in the middle. The repertoire was sequenced with immunoSEQ multiplex PCR; TCRdb's copy has only in-frame clones and lacks some. The sample has 100,000 or so clones, 83% seen once. Specimen: blood. This receptor was identified in a woman aged 45 to 65 in good health. The chain uses TRBV6-5 and TRBJ2-1, with D perhaps matching TRBD1 (5 bases). The chain's CDR3 is CASRKDRHNEQFF. DNA for the CDR3: TGTGCCAGCAGGAAAGACAGACACAATGAGCAGTTCTTC.